The rows below give T cell receptor beta chains drawn from one sample of a study of blood T cell repertoires in COVID-19. TCRdb's copy holds only in-frame clones and misses some; the assay was immunoSEQ multiplex PCR. The repertoire has almost 350,000 clones, about nine tenths of them found once; the top ten carry around 3.9%. Sequencing was done on a sample of peripheral blood. The source is a woman aged 55-70 years with COVID-19, enrolled during active disease. Each CDR3 is given with its conserved first and last residue. Each record gives: D gene, V gene, J gene, clone size, CDR3 protein, CDR3 DNA. D genes are given only for firm matches. Part of the rows lack a size; the others show once, few, many or a class for expanded clones.

d_gene: .; v_gene: TRBV11-2; j_gene: TRBJ1-1; abundance: once; CDR3aa: CASSVRSPGQMNTEAFF; CDR3nt: TGTGCCAGCAGCGTTAGGTCTCCGGGACAAATGAACACTGAAGCTTTCTTT
d_gene: TRBD1; v_gene: TRBV5-1; j_gene: TRBJ1-1; abundance: .; CDR3aa: CASSLLGGPMNTEAFF; CDR3nt: TGCGCCAGCAGCTTGTTAGGGGGCCCCATGAACACTGAAGCTTTCTTT
d_gene: TRBD1; v_gene: TRBV18; j_gene: TRBJ1-2; abundance: once; CDR3aa: CASSILRDRVIHGYTF; CDR3nt: TGTGCCAGCTCCATCCTCCGGGACAGGGTAATCCATGGCTACACCTTC
d_gene: .; v_gene: TRBV6-5; j_gene: TRBJ2-7; abundance: few; CDR3aa: CASEPRTAYEQYF; CDR3nt: TGTGCCAGCGAGCCAAGGACAGCCTACGAGCAGTACTTC
d_gene: TRBD1; v_gene: TRBV5-4; j_gene: TRBJ1-1; abundance: .; CDR3aa: CASSRLGQSNTEAFF; CDR3nt: TGTGCCAGCAGCCGACTGGGACAGAGCAACACTGAAGCTTTCTTT
d_gene: TRBD1; v_gene: TRBV6-6; j_gene: TRBJ1-1; abundance: .; CDR3aa: CASSQDRVNTEAFF; CDR3nt: TGTGCCAGCAGCCAAGACAGGGTGAACACTGAAGCTTTCTTT
d_gene: TRBD1; v_gene: TRBV5-4; j_gene: TRBJ2-1; abundance: .; CDR3aa: CASSWAGDRVKNEQFF; CDR3nt: TGTGCCAGCAGCTGGGCCGGGGACAGGGTTAAAAATGAGCAGTTCTTC
d_gene: TRBD1; v_gene: TRBV6-5; j_gene: TRBJ1-1; abundance: .; CDR3aa: CASSYTGQGALPFF; CDR3nt: TGTGCCAGCAGTTACACGGGACAGGGGGCGCTCCCTTTCTTT
d_gene: TRBD1; v_gene: TRBV3-1/TRBV3-2; j_gene: TRBJ1-1; abundance: once; CDR3aa: CASSQVAWTGSGTEAFF; CDR3nt: TGTGCCAGCAGCCAAGTCGCGTGGACAGGGTCAGGGACTGAAGCTTTCTTT
d_gene: TRBD1; v_gene: TRBV11-3; j_gene: TRBJ2-2; abundance: .; CDR3aa: CASSPGQGRTGELFF; CDR3nt: TGTGCCAGCAGCCCCGGACAGGGACGGACCGGGGAGCTGTTTTTT
d_gene: TRBD1; v_gene: TRBV28; j_gene: TRBJ2-7; abundance: .; CDR3aa: CASSPWDSLFPEQYF; CDR3nt: TGTGCCAGCAGTCCCTGGGACAGCCTGTTCCCCGAGCAGTACTTC
d_gene: TRBD1; v_gene: TRBV19; j_gene: TRBJ2-3; abundance: .; CDR3aa: CASRSPGQGGSDTQYF; CDR3nt: TGTGCCAGTAGATCTCCGGGACAGGGCGGGTCAGATACGCAGTATTTT
d_gene: TRBD1; v_gene: TRBV3-1/TRBV3-2; j_gene: TRBJ1-2; abundance: .; CDR3aa: CASSHTTTGSGYGYTF; CDR3nt: TGTGCCAGCAGCCACACAACGACAGGGTCGGGTTATGGCTACACCTTC
d_gene: .; v_gene: TRBV5-1; j_gene: TRBJ1-1; abundance: once; CDR3aa: CASSLATRTEAFF; CDR3nt: TGCGCCAGCAGCTTGGCAACAAGAACTGAAGCTTTCTTT
d_gene: .; v_gene: TRBV29-1; j_gene: TRBJ1-1; abundance: .; CDR3aa: CSVEEGRGTEAFF; CDR3nt: TGCAGCGTTGAAGAGGGGAGGGGGACTGAAGCTTTCTTT
d_gene: .; v_gene: TRBV19; j_gene: TRBJ1-2; abundance: few; CDR3aa: CASSRGRGIVNYGYTF; CDR3nt: TGTGCCAGTAGTCGGGGCAGGGGCATTGTAAACTATGGCTACACCTTC
d_gene: .; v_gene: TRBV11-3; j_gene: TRBJ2-7; abundance: .; CDR3aa: CASSPRRSGRDAYEQYF; CDR3nt: TGTGCCAGCAGCCCCCGACGATCAGGGCGGGACGCCTACGAGCAGTACTTC
d_gene: .; v_gene: TRBV2; j_gene: TRBJ1-2; abundance: .; CDR3aa: CASSEYIFGYTF; CDR3nt: TGTGCCAGCAGTGAATACATATTTGGCTACACCTTC
d_gene: TRBD1; v_gene: TRBV4-1; j_gene: TRBJ2-7; abundance: .; CDR3aa: CASSQDGRQGGYEQYF; CDR3nt: TGCGCCAGCAGCCAAGATGGCCGACAGGGGGGTTACGAGCAGTACTTC
d_gene: .; v_gene: TRBV27; j_gene: TRBJ1-1; abundance: .; CDR3aa: CASSFERNTEAFF; CDR3nt: TGTGCCAGCAGTTTTGAGAGGAACACTGAAGCTTTCTTT
d_gene: TRBD1; v_gene: TRBV4-2; j_gene: TRBJ2-2; abundance: .; CDR3aa: CASSQVRDSSGELFF; CDR3nt: TGTGCCAGCAGCCAAGTCCGGGACAGCTCCGGGGAGCTGTTTTTT
d_gene: .; v_gene: TRBV7-2; j_gene: TRBJ2-3; abundance: .; CDR3aa: CASSPTSTDTQYF; CDR3nt: TGTGCCAGCAGCCCCACAAGCACAGATACGCAGTATTTT
d_gene: TRBD1; v_gene: TRBV24-1; j_gene: TRBJ1-2; abundance: .; CDR3aa: CATSDRTGSGYTF; CDR3nt: TGTGCCACCAGTGACCGGACAGGGTCTGGCTACACCTTC
d_gene: TRBD2; v_gene: TRBV9; j_gene: TRBJ2-1; abundance: .; CDR3aa: CASSVVAGGLGEQFF; CDR3nt: TGTGCCAGCAGCGTAGTAGCGGGGGGGCTTGGTGAGCAGTTCTTC
d_gene: .; v_gene: TRBV19; j_gene: TRBJ1-1; abundance: .; CDR3aa: CASSIGRGQRNTEAFF; CDR3nt: TGTGCCAGTAGTATCGGCAGGGGCCAGCGGAACACTGAAGCTTTCTTT
d_gene: TRBD1; v_gene: TRBV29-1; j_gene: TRBJ2-3; abundance: once; CDR3aa: CSVEGGGSTDTQYF; CDR3nt: TGCAGCGTTGAAGGAGGGGGCTCAACAGATACGCAGTATTTT
d_gene: .; v_gene: TRBV5-1; j_gene: TRBJ1-1; abundance: .; CDR3aa: CASSSDTNVGSTEAFF; CDR3nt: TGCGCCAGCAGCAGCGATACTAATGTAGGGAGCACTGAAGCTTTCTTT
d_gene: TRBD1; v_gene: TRBV5-1; j_gene: TRBJ1-1; abundance: .; CDR3aa: CASSLTTGQATEAFF; CDR3nt: TGCGCCAGCAGCTTAACCACCGGACAGGCGACTGAAGCTTTCTTT
d_gene: .; v_gene: TRBV28; j_gene: TRBJ1-5; abundance: .; CDR3aa: CASSSDSNQPQHF; CDR3nt: TGTGCCAGCAGTTCGGACAGTAATCAGCCCCAGCATTTT
d_gene: .; v_gene: TRBV6-1; j_gene: TRBJ1-5; abundance: once; CDR3aa: CASSEAPQGNQPQHF; CDR3nt: TGTGCCAGCAGTGAAGCGCCCCAGGGGAATCAGCCCCAGCATTTT
d_gene: .; v_gene: TRBV10-1; j_gene: TRBJ1-1; abundance: .; CDR3aa: CASMGHQTEAFF; CDR3nt: TGCGCCAGCATGGGACATCAAACTGAAGCTTTCTTT
d_gene: .; v_gene: TRBV19; j_gene: TRBJ1-4; abundance: .; CDR3aa: CASSTADSFLLTNEKLFF; CDR3nt: TGTGCCAGTAGTACCGCGGACAGTTTCCTCCTAACTAATGAAAAACTGTTTTTT
d_gene: TRBD1; v_gene: TRBV4-1; j_gene: TRBJ1-5; abundance: .; CDR3aa: CASSQDIGPGGGNQPQHF; CDR3nt: TGCGCCAGCAGCCAAGATATAGGGCCAGGGGGCGGCAATCAGCCCCAGCATTTT
d_gene: .; v_gene: TRBV7-3; j_gene: TRBJ1-6; abundance: .; CDR3aa: CASSLEYNSPLHF; CDR3nt: TGTGCCAGCAGCTTAGAGTATAATTCACCCCTCCACTTT
d_gene: TRBD2; v_gene: TRBV28; j_gene: TRBJ2-1; abundance: .; CDR3aa: CASSRGTSGGYNEQFF; CDR3nt: TGTGCCAGCAGTCGGGGGACTAGCGGGGGTTACAATGAGCAGTTCTTC
d_gene: .; v_gene: TRBV18; j_gene: TRBJ1-3; abundance: .; CDR3aa: CASSPAREYTIYF; CDR3nt: TGTGCCAGCTCACCCGCCAGGGAATACACCATATATTTT
d_gene: .; v_gene: TRBV5-1; j_gene: TRBJ1-1; abundance: once; CDR3aa: CASSLNQGIAFF; CDR3nt: TGCGCCAGCAGCTTAAACCAGGGGATTGCTTTCTTT